The rows below give T cell receptor beta chains drawn from one sample of a study of beta chain features in type 1 diabetes. TCRdb keeps only in-frame clones here, not all; method: immunoSEQ multiplex PCR. The data hold about 270,000 clones, with roughly 14% observed a single time. Specimen: naive CD4+ T cells from blood. These TCRs come from a woman aged 40 to 50 in good health. Each CDR3 is given with its conserved first and last residue. D genes are given only for firm matches. Expanded clones are given a class, and other clones once, few, many or no size at all.

clone size,V gene,D gene,J gene,CDR3 protein,CDR3 DNA
.,TRBV27,.,TRBJ2-2,CASSFSRKNTGELFF,TGTGCCAGCAGTTTTAGCAGAAAGAACACCGGGGAGCTGTTTTTT
many,TRBV7-9,.,TRBJ1-6,CASSLLTGKPLHF,TGTGCCAGCAGCTTGCTAACAGGGAAGCCCCTCCACTTT
.,TRBV7-8,.,TRBJ1-6,CASSSNSPLHF,TGTGCCAGCAGCTCGAATTCACCCCTCCACTTT
.,TRBV5-4,.,TRBJ1-5,CASSWGDGINQPQHF,TGTGCCAGCAGCTGGGGGGACGGCATCAATCAGCCCCAGCATTTT
.,TRBV10-3,.,TRBJ1-1,CAIRAEVEAFF,TGTGCCATCAGGGCTGAAGTTGAAGCTTTCTTT
few,TRBV7-2,TRBD2,TRBJ2-1,CASSPRLAGGRNEQFF,TGTGCCAGCAGCCCGAGACTAGCGGGGGGGCGCAATGAGCAGTTCTTC
.,TRBV4-1,TRBD1,TRBJ1-6,CASSQGGQEYNSPLHF,TGCGCCAGCAGCCAAGGAGGACAGGAGTATAATTCACCCCTCCACTTT
.,TRBV7-2,TRBD1,TRBJ1-2,CASSRKHRGKGYTF,TGTGCCAGCAGCCGAAAGCACAGGGGTAAAGGCTACACCTTC
.,TRBV5-1,TRBD1,TRBJ1-1,CASSLEGRGLSEAFF,TGCGCCAGCAGCTTGGAAGGCAGGGGGCTTTCTGAAGCTTTCTTT
.,TRBV7-9,TRBD1,TRBJ1-6,CASSSDRGVRSPINSPLHF,TGTGCCAGCAGCTCCGACAGGGGGGTGCGTTCACCGATTAATTCACCCCTCCACTTT
few,TRBV4-1,.,TRBJ2-1,CASSQVGAYNEQFF,TGCGCCAGCAGCCAAGTAGGGGCCTACAATGAGCAGTTCTTC
.,TRBV7-2,TRBD1,TRBJ1-5,CASSWGRQGYSNQPQHF,TGTGCCAGCAGCTGGGGAAGACAGGGGTATAGCAATCAGCCCCAGCATTTT
.,TRBV27,TRBD1,TRBJ2-6,CASSPRDRANSGANVLTF,TGTGCCAGCAGTCCTCGGGACAGGGCCAACTCTGGGGCCAACGTCCTGACTTTC
.,TRBV6-4,.,TRBJ1-1,CASRAGLNTEAFF,TGTGCCAGCCGCGCAGGGTTGAACACTGAAGCTTTCTTT
.,TRBV5-4,.,TRBJ2-5,CASSATGQLLETQYF,TGTGCCAGCAGCGCGACTGGACAGCTCCTGGAGACCCAGTACTTC
few,TRBV27,TRBD1,TRBJ1-2,CASSRQGRNYGYTF,TGTGCCAGCAGTCGACAGGGTCGGAACTATGGCTACACCTTC
few,TRBV7-2,.,TRBJ2-1,CASSLWTGRGNEQFF,TGTGCCAGCAGCTTATGGACAGGGAGGGGCAATGAGCAGTTCTTC
few,TRBV7-9,TRBD2,TRBJ2-1,CASSLGGLAGVYNEQFF,TGTGCCAGCAGCTTAGGGGGGCTAGCGGGGGTCTACAATGAGCAGTTCTTC
few,TRBV6-5,.,TRBJ2-7,CASSDLLATLGEQYF,TGTGCCAGCAGCGACCTCCTAGCAACCCTGGGCGAGCAGTACTTC
few,TRBV29-1,TRBD2,TRBJ2-1,CSVVGGKRGYNEQFF,TGCAGCGTTGTGGGTGGGAAGCGGGGTTACAATGAGCAGTTCTTC
.,TRBV2,.,TRBJ1-3,CASSEGRGRGTIYF,TGTGCCAGCAGTGAGGGGCGAGGCCGCGGCACCATATATTTT
.,TRBV7-9,.,TRBJ1-1,CASSLRTGHLNTEAFF,TGTGCCAGCAGCTTAAGGACCGGACACTTGAACACTGAAGCTTTCTTT
few,TRBV4-3,TRBD1,TRBJ1-1,CASSQEGTGQTEAFF,TGCGCCAGCAGCCAAGAGGGGACAGGGCAAACTGAAGCTTTCTTT
few,TRBV2,TRBD2,TRBJ2-1,CASSDPSGGNEQFF,TGTGCCAGCAGTGACCCTAGCGGGGGCAATGAGCAGTTCTTC
few,TRBV29-1,TRBD1,TRBJ2-7,CSVGRTGGSYEQYF,TGCAGCGTTGGCCGGACAGGGGGCTCCTACGAGCAGTACTTC
.,TRBV5-1,TRBD1,TRBJ1-6,CASSGGTGDNSPLHF,TGCGCCAGCAGCGGCGGGACAGGTGATAATTCACCCCTCCACTTT
.,TRBV5-4,.,TRBJ1-3,CASSTGQYRNTIYF,TGTGCCAGCAGTACTGGACAGTACCGAAACACCATATATTTT
few,TRBV5-5,TRBD2,TRBJ2-7,CASSLGTSGGRYEQYF,TGTGCCAGCAGCCTTGGGACTAGCGGGGGGCGATACGAGCAGTACTTC
few,TRBV10-3,TRBD1,TRBJ1-6,CAITAGGRNSPLHF,TGTGCCATCACGGCAGGGGGTAGGAATTCACCCCTCCACTTT
few,TRBV19,TRBD1,TRBJ2-5,CASSTYRGLGETQYF,TGTGCCAGTAGTACCTACAGGGGGCTGGGGGAGACCCAGTACTTC
.,TRBV6-6,TRBD1,TRBJ1-2,CASSYTGQGARGYTF,TGTGCCAGCAGTTACACGGGACAGGGGGCTCGTGGCTACACCTTC
.,TRBV5-1,.,TRBJ2-1,CASSGRQGGSYNEQFF,TGCGCCAGCAGCGGTAGACAGGGAGGATCCTACAATGAGCAGTTCTTC
few,TRBV15,.,TRBJ2-2,CATSTSTGELFF,TGTGCCACCAGCACCTCGACCGGGGAGCTGTTTTTT
few,TRBV11-2,.,TRBJ2-2,CASSLVRAPGGELFF,TGTGCCAGCAGCTTAGTAAGAGCCCCAGGCGGGGAGCTGTTTTTT
.,TRBV7-9,.,TRBJ2-6,CASTLLQVASGANVLTF,TGTGCCAGCACCCTATTACAGGTGGCGTCTGGGGCCAACGTCCTGACTTTC
.,TRBV19,TRBD2,TRBJ2-1,CASNSLRAGGDGYSSYNEQFF,TGTGCCAGTAACTCTCTTCGAGCGGGGGGCGACGGGTACAGCTCCTACAATGAGCAGTTCTTC
few,TRBV5-6,TRBD2,TRBJ2-2,CASSLWTSDTGELFF,TGTGCCAGCAGCTTGTGGACTAGCGACACCGGGGAGCTGTTTTTT